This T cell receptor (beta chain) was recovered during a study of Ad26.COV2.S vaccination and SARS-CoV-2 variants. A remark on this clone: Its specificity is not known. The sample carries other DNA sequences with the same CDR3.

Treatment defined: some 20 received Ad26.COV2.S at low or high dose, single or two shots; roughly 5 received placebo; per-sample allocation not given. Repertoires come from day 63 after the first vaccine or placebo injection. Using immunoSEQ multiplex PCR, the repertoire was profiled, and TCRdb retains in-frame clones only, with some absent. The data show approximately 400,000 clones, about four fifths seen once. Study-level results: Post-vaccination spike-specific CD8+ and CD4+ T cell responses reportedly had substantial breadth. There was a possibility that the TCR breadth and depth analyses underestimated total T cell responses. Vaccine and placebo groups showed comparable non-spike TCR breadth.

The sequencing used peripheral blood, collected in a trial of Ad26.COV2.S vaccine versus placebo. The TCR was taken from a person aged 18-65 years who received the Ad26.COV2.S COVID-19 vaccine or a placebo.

The CDR3 nucleotides are TGTGCCAGCAGTCCCACGGCGAATGAGCAGTTCTTC. Amino acids: CASSPTANEQFF. The chain combines TRBV12-3 or TRBV12-4 with TRBJ2-1; D is unresolved. This CDR3 has 12 amino acids. V lost 5 bases and J lost 7, with 9 bases in between.